The entry that follows covers one T cell receptor (beta chain) sequence. The data were taken from a study of blood T cell repertoires in COVID-19. Germline assignment: CDR1 MNHEY and CDR2 SVGAGI. V lost 2 bases and J 4 bases, leaving 12 bases between the germline ends. This CDR3 is built from 16 residues. Using immunoSEQ multiplex PCR, the repertoire was profiled, and TCRdb retains in-frame clones only, with some absent. The sample has 120,000 to 150,000 clones; 70% to 90% are singletons. This sequence originates from a middle-aged woman with active or convalescent COVID-19. Sequencing was carried out using peripheral blood. V gene TRBV6-5 combines with J gene TRBJ1-6, with D possibly being TRBD1 (6 bases). CDR3 in amino acids: CASSYTGQSYNSPLHF. CDR3 in DNA: TGTGCCAGCAGTTACACTGGACAGTCATATAATTCACCCCTCCACTTT.